This T cell receptor (beta chain) was retrieved from a study of T cells in Graves' hyperthyroidism and ophthalmopathy. Overall study context: Blood from the periphery was taken at initial diagnosis, before any treatment.

The source material, RNA transcripts, was used to amplify TCR beta CDR3 regions. In the first-round RT-PCR of the TCR CDR3, the HTBI primer set was used. A single record per CDR3 protein comes from TCRdb applying MiXCR to the multiplex PCR reads. The sample contains some 740,000 distinct CDR3 sequences, 12% to 15% of which appear only once. V dropped 3 bases and J dropped 6; count of bases not matched to a gene: 6. CDR3 length: 15 residues. Germline V gene data show CDR1 as GTSNPN and CDR2 as SVGIG (reference sequence). This clonotype was seen more than once but under ten times. Fresh peripheral blood, about 9.3 ml, yielded the PBMCs.

The chain carries TRBV30 and TRBJ1-5, with 12 bases that match TRBD1. The receptor comes from a woman between 18 and 29 years old with Graves' hyperthyroidism. Sequencing was done on a sample of blood. The DNA for the CDR3 is TGTGCCTGGAGCCCGGGACAGGGGGCGAGTCAGCCCCAGCATTTT. Translation gives CAWSPGQGASQPQHF.